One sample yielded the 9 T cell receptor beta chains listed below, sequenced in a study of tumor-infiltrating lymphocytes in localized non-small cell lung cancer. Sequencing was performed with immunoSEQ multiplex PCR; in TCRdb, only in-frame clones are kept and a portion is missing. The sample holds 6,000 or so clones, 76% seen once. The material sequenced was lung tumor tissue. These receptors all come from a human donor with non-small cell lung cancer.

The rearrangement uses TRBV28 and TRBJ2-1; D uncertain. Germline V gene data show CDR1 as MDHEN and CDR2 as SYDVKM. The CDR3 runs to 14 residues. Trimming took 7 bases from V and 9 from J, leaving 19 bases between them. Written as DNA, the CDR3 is TGTGCCAGCACCTCTGGTGGTCATTACCCTGAGCAGTTCTTC. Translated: CASTSGGHYPEQFF.

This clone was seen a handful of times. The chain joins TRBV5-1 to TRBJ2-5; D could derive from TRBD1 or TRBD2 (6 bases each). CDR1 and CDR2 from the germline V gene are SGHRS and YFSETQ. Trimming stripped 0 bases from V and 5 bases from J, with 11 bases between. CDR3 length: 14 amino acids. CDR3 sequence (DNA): TGCGCCAGCAGCTTGGTATCCGGGGGCGAGACCCAGTACTTC. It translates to CASSLVSGGETQYF.

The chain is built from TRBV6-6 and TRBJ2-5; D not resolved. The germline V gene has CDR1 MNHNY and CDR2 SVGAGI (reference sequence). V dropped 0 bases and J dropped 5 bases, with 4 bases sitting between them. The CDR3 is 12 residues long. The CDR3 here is CASSYSGETQYF. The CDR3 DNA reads TGTGCCAGCAGTTACTCTGGGGAGACCCAGTACTTC.

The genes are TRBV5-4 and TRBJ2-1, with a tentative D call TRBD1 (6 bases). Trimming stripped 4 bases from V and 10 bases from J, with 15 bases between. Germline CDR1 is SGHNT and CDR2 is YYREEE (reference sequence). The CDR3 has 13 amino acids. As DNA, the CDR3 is TGTGCCAGCAGCCCCGACAGGTACGGCGAGCAGTTCTTC. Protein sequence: CASSPDRYGEQFF.

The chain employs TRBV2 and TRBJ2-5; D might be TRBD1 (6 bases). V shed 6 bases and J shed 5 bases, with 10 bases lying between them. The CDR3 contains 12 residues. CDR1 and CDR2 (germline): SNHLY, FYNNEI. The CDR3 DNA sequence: TGTGCCAGCAGGGCAGGGGCGGAGACCCAGTACTTC. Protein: CASRAGAETQYF.

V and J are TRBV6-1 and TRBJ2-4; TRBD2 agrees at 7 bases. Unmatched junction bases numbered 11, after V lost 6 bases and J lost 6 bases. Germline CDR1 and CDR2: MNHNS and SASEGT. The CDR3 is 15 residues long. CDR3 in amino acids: CASRAPLGRGNIQYF. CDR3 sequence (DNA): TGTGCCAGCAGGGCCCCCCTTGGGAGGGGAAACATTCAGTACTTC.

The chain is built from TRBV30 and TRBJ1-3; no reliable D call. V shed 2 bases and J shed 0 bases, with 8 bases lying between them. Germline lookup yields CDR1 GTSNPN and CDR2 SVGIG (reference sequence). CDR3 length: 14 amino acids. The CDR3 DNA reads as TGTGCCTGGAGTTCTCGCCTCTCTGGAAACACCATATATTTT. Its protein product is CAWSSRLSGNTIYF.

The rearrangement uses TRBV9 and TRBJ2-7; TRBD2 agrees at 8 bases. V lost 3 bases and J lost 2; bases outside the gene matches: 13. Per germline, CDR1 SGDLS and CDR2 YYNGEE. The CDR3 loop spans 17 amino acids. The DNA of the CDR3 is TGTGCCAGCAGCGGCCCACCGACGGAGCGGGGGACCTACGAGCAGTACTTC. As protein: CASSGPPTERGTYEQYF.

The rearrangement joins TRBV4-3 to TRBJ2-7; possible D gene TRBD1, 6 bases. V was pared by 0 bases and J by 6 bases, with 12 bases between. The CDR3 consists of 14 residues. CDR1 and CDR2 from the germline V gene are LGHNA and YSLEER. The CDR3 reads CASSQDPDSGEQYF. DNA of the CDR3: TGCGCCAGCAGCCAAGACCCGGACAGCGGCGAGCAGTACTTC.